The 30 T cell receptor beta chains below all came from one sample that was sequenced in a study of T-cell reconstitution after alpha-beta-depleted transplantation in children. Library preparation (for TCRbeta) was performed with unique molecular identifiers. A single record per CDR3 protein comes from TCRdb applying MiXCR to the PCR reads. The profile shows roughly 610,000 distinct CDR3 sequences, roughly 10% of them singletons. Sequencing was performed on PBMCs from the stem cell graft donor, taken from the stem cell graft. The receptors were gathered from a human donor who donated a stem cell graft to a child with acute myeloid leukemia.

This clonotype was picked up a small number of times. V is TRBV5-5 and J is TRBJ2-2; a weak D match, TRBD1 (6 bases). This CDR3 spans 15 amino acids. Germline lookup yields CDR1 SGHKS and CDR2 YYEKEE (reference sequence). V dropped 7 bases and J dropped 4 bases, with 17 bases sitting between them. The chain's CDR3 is CASEMRGSPTGELFF. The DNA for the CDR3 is TGTGCCAGCGAGATGAGGGGGTCTCCCACCGGGGAGCTGTTTTTT.

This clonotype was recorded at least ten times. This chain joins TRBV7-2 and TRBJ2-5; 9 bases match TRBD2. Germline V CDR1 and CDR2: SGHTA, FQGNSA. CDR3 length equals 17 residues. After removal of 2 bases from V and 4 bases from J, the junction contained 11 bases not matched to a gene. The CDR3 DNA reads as TGTGCCAGCAGCTTATGGATCAGCGGGAGGTCGAGAGAGACCCAGTACTTC. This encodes CASSLWISGRSRETQYF.

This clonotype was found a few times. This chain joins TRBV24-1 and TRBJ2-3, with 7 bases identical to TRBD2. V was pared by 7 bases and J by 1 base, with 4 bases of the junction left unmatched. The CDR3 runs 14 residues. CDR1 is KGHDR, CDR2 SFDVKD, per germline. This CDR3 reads CATRKRDGTDTQYF. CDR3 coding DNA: TGTGCCACCAGAAAGCGGGACGGCACAGATACGCAGTATTTT.

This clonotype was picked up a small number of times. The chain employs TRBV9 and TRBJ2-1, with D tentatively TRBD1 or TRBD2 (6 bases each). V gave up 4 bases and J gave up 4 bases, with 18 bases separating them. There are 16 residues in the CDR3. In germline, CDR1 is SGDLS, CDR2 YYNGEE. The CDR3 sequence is CASSPGAFLDYNEQFF. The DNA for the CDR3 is TGTGCCAGCAGCCCGGGGGCTTTCCTGGATTACAATGAGCAGTTCTTC.

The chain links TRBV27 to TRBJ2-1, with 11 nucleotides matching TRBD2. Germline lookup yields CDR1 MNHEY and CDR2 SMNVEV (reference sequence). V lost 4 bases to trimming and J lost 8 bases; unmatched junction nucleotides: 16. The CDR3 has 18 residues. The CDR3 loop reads CASSSLPLAGGSWDEQFF. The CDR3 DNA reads TGTGCCAGCAGTTCCTTACCTTTAGCGGGAGGGTCATGGGATGAGCAGTTCTTC.

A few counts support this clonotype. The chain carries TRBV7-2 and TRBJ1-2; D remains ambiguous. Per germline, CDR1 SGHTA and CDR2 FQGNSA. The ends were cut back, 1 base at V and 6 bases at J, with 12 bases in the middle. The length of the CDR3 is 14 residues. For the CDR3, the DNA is TGTGCCAGCAGCTTAGGCGGAGGGCGAGATGGCTACACCTTC. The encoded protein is CASSLGGGRDGYTF.

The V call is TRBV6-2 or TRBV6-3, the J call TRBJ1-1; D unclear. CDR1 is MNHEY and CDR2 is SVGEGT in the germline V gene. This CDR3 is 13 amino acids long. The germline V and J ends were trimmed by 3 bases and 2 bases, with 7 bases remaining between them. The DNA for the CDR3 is TGTGCCAGCAGTTATGCGGCAAACACTGAAGCTTTCTTT. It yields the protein CASSYAANTEAFF.

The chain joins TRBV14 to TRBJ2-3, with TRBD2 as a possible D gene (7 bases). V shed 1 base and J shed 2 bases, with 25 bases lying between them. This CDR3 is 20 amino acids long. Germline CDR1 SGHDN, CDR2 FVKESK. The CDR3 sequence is CASSQVEGGALRTHTDTQYF. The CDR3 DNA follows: TGTGCCAGCAGCCAAGTTGAAGGGGGGGCGCTGAGGACACACACAGATACGCAGTATTTT. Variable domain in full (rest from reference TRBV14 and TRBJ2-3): EAGVTQFPSHSVIEKGQTVTLRCDPISGHDNLYWYRRVMGKEIKFLLHFVKESKQDESGMPNNRFLAERTGGTYSTLKVQPAELEDSGVYFCASSQVEGGALRTHTDTQYFGPGTRLTVL.

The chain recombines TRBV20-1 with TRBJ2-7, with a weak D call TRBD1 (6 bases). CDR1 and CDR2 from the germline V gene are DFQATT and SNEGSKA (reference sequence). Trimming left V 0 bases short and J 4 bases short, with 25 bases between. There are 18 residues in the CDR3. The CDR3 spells CSARDKRTGLRASYEQYF. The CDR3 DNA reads TGCAGTGCTAGAGATAAGCGAACAGGGCTTAGGGCCTCTTACGAGCAGTACTTC.

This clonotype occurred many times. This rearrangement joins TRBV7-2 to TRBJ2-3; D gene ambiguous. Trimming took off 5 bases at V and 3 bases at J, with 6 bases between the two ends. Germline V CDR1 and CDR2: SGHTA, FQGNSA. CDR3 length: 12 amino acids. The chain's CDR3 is CASSHITDTQYF. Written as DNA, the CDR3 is TGTGCCAGCAGCCATATTACAGATACGCAGTATTTT. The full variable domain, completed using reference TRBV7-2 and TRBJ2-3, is GAGVSQSPSNKVTEKGKDVELRCDPISGHTALYWYRQSLGQGLEFLIYFQGNSAPDKSGLPSDRFSAERTGGSVSTLTIQRTQQEDSAVYLCASSHITDTQYFGPGTRLTVL.

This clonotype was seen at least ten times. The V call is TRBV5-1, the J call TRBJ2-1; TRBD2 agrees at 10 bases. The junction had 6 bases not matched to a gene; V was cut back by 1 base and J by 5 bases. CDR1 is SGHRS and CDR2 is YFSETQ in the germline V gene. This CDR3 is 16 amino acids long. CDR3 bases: TGCGCCAGCAGCTTGACCCTAGCGGGAGCCAACAATGAGCAGTTCTTC. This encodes CASSLTLAGANNEQFF. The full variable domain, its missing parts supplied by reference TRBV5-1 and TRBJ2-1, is KAGVTQTPRYLIKTRGQQVTLSCSPISGHRSVSWYQQTPGQGLQFLFEYFSETQRNKGNFPGRFSGRQFSNSRSEMNVSTLELGDSALYLCASSLTLAGANNEQFFGPGTRLTVL.

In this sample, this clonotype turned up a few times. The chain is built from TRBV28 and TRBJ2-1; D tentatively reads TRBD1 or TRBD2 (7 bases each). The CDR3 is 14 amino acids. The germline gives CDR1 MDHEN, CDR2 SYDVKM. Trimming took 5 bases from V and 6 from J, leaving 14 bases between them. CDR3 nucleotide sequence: TGTGCCAGCAGTCACCCAGGGGGGGGCAATGAGCAGTTCTTC. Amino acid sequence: CASSHPGGGNEQFF.

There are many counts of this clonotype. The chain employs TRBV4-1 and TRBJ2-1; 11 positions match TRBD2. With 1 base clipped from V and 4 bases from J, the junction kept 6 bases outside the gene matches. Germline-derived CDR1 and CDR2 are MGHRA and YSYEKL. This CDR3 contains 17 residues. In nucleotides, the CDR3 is TGCGCCAGCAGCCAAGTTTCGGGACTAGCGGTTTACAATGAGCAGTTCTTC. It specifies CASSQVSGLAVYNEQFF.

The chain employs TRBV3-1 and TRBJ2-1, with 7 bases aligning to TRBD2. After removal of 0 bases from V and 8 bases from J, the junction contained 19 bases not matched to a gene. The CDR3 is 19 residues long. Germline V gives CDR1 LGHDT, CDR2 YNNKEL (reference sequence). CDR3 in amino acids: CASSQDTVGGEGQIYEQFF. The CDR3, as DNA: TGTGCCAGCAGCCAAGATACCGTTGGGGGGGAGGGCCAAATCTATGAGCAGTTCTTC.

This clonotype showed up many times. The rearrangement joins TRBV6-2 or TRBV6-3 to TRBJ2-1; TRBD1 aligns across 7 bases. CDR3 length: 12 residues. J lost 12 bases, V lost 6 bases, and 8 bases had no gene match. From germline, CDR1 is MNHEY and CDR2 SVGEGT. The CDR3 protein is CASSRTGDGQFF. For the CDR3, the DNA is TGTGCCAGCAGCCGGACAGGTGATGGGCAGTTCTTC.

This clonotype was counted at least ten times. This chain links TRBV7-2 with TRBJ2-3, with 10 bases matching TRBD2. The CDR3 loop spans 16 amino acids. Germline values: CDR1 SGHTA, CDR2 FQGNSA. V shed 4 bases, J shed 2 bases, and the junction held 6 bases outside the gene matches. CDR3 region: CASSSRTSGYTDTQYF. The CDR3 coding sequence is TGTGCCAGCAGCTCACGGACTAGCGGCTACACAGATACGCAGTATTTT. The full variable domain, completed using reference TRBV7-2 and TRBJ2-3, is GAGVSQSPSNKVTEKGKDVELRCDPISGHTALYWYRQSLGQGLEFLIYFQGNSAPDKSGLPSDRFSAERTGGSVSTLTIQRTQQEDSAVYLCASSSRTSGYTDTQYFGPGTRLTVL.

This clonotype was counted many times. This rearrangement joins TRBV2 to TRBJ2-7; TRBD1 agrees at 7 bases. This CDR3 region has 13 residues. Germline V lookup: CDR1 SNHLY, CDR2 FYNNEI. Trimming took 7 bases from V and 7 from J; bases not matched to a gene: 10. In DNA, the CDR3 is TGTGCCAGCATCCGGACAGGCTCTTATGAGCAGTACTTC. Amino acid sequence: CASIRTGSYEQYF.

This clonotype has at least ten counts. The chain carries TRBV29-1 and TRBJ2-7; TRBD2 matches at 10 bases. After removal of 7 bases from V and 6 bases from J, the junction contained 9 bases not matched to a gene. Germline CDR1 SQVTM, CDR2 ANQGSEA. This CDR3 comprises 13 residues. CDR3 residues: CSARTSGVGEQYF. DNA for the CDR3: TGCAGCGCCCGGACTAGCGGTGTAGGCGAGCAGTACTTC.

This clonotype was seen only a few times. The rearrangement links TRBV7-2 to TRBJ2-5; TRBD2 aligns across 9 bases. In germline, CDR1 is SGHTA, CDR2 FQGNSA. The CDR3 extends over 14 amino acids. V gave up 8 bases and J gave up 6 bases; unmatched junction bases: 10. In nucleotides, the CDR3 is TGTGCCAGCGATTTAGCGGGAGTGTCGCAGACCCAGTACTTC. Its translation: CASDLAGVSQTQYF.

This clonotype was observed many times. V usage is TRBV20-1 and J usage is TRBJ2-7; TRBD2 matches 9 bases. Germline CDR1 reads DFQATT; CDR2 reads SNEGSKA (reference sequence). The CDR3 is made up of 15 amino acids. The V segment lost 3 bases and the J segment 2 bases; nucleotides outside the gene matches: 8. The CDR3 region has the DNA TGCAGTGCTAGTAGCGGGGGCTTCGCAACCTACGAGCAGTACTTC. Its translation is CSASSGGFATYEQYF.

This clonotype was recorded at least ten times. The CDR3 DNA reads as TGCAGTGCTAGAAGACAGGGTACCTACGAGCAGTACTTC. Protein: CSARRQGTYEQYF. This chain uses TRBV20-1 with TRBJ2-7; 7 bases line up with TRBD1. The V segment lost 2 bases and the J segment 2 bases; nucleotides outside the gene matches: 3. The CDR3 extends over 13 amino acids. Germline-derived CDR1 and CDR2 are DFQATT and SNEGSKA (reference sequence).

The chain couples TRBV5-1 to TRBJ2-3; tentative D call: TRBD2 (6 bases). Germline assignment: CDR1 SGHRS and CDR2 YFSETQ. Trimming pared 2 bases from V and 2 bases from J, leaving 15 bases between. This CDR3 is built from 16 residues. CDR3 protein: CASSLTGTHITDTQYF. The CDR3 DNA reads TGCGCCAGCAGCTTAACCGGGACTCACATCACAGATACGCAGTATTTT. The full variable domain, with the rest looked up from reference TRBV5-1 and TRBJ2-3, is KAGVTQTPRYLIKTRGQQVTLSCSPISGHRSVSWYQQTPGQGLQFLFEYFSETQRNKGNFPGRFSGRQFSNSRSEMNVSTLELGDSALYLCASSLTGTHITDTQYFGPGTRLTVL.

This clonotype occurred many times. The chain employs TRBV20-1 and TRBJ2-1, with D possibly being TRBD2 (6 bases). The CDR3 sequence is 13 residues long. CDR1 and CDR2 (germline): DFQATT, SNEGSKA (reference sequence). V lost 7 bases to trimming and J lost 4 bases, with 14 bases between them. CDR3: CSVSRDSYNEQFF. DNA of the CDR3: TGCAGTGTCTCACGGGACTCATACAATGAGCAGTTCTTC.

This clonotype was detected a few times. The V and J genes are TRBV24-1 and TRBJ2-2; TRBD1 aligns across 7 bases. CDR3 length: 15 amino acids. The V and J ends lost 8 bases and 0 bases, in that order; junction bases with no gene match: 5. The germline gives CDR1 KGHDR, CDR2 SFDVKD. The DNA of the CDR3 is TGTGCCACCACCTCGACAGGGTCGAACACCGGGGAGCTGTTTTTT. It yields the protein CATTSTGSNTGELFF.

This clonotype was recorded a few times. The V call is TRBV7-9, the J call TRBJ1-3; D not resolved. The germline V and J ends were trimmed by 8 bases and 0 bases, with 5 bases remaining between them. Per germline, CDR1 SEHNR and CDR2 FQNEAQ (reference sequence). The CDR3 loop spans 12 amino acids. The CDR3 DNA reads TGTGCCAGCGGGCGCTCTGGAAACACCATATATTTT. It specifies CASGRSGNTIYF. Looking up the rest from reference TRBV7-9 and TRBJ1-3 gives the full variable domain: DTGVSQNPRHKITKRGQNVTFRCDPISEHNRLYWYRQTLGQGPEFLTYFQNEAQLEKSRLLSDRFSAERPKGSFSTLEIQRTEQGDSAMYLCASGRSGNTIYFGEGSWLTVV.

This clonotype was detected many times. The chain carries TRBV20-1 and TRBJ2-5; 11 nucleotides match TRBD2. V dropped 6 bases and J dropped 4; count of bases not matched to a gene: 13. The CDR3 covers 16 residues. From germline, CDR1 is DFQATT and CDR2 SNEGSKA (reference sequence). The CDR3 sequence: CSAERLAGPEGETQYF. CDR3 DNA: TGCAGTGCCGAACGACTAGCGGGACCCGAGGGAGAGACCCAGTACTTC.

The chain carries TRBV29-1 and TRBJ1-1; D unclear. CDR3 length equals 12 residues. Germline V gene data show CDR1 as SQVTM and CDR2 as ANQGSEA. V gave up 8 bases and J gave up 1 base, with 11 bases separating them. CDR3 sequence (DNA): TGCAGCCTATCCCCGAAGAACACTGAAGCTTTCTTT. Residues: CSLSPKNTEAFF.

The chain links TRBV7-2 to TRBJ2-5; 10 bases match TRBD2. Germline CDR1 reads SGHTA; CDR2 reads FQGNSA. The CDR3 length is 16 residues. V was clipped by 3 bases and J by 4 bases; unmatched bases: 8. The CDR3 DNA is TGTGCCAGCAGCTTCGGGTCTAGCGGGAGCGTAGAGACCCAGTACTTC. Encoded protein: CASSFGSSGSVETQYF.

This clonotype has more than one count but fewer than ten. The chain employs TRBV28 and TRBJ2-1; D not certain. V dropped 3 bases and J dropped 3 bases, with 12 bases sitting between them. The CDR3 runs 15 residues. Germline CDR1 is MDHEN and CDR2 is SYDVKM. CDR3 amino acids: CASSLGGARYNEQFF. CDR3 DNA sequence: TGTGCCAGCAGTTTGGGCGGAGCCCGCTACAATGAGCAGTTCTTC.

DNA for the CDR3: TGTGCCAGCAGCCACCGAACTAGCGGAGCCTACAATGAGCAGTTCTTC. The encoded protein is CASSHRTSGAYNEQFF. V usage is TRBV3-1 and J usage is TRBJ2-1; 8 positions agree with TRBD2. The CDR3 spans 16 residues. In germline, CDR1 is LGHDT, CDR2 YNNKEL (reference sequence). The V segment lost 3 bases and the J segment 2 bases; nucleotides outside the gene matches: 6.